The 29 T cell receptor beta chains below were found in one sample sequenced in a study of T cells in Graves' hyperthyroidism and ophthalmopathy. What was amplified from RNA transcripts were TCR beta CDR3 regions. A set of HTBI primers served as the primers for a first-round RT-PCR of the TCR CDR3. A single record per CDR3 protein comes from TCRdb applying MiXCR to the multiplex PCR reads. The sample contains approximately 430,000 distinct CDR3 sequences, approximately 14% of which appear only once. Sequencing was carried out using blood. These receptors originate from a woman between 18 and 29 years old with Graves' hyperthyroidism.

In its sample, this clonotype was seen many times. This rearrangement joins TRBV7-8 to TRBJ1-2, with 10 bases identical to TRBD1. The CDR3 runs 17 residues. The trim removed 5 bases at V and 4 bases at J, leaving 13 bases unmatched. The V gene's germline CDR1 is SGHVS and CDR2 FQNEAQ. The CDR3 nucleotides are TGTGCCAGCAGCCCTAGGCTCGGGACAGGGGACCTCTATGGCTACACCTTC. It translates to CASSPRLGTGDLYGYTF.

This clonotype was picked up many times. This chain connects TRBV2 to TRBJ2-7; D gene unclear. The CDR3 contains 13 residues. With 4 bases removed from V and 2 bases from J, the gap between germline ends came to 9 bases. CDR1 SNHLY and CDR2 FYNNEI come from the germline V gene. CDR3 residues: CASSGTVAYEQYF. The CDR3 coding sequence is TGTGCCAGCAGTGGGACGGTAGCCTACGAGCAGTACTTC. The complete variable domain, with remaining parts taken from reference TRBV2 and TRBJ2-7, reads EPEVTQTPSHQVTQMGQEVILRCVPISNHLYFYWYRQILGQKVEFLVSFYNNEISEKSEIFDDQFSVERPDGSNFTLKIRSTKLEDSAMYFCASSGTVAYEQYFGPGTRLTVT.

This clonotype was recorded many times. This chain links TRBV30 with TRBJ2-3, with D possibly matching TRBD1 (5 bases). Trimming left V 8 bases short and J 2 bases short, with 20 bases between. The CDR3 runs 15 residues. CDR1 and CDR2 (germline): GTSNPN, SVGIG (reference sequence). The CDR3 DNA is TGTGCCGGGTTGGACACAGGCCCCAACACAGATACGCAGTATTTT. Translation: CAGLDTGPNTDTQYF.

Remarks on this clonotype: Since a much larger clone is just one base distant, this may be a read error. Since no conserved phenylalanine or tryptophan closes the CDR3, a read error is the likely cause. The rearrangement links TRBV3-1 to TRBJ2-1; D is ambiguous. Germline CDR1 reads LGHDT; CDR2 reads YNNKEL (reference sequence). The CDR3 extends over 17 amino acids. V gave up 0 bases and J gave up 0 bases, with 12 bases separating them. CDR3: CASSQESTPSSYNEQFL. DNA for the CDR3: TGTGCCAGCAGCCAAGAGAGTACTCCGAGCTCCTACAATGAGCAGTTCCTC.

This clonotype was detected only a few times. This CDR3 reads CASSQGGGQYF. For the CDR3, the DNA is TGTGCCAGCAGCCAAGGAGGAGGGCAGTACTTC. This chain uses TRBV14 with TRBJ2-7; a possible D gene is TRBD2 (5 bases). CDR3 length equals 11 residues. Germline CDR1 reads SGHDN; CDR2 reads FVKESK. V dropped 1 base and J dropped 9 bases, with 7 bases sitting between them.

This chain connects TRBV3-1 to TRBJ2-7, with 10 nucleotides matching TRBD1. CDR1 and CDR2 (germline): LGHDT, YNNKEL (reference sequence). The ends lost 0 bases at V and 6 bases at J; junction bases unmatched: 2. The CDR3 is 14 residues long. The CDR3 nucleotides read TGTGCCAGCAGCCAAGATCGGACAGGGGGCGAGCAGTACTTC. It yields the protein CASSQDRTGGEQYF.

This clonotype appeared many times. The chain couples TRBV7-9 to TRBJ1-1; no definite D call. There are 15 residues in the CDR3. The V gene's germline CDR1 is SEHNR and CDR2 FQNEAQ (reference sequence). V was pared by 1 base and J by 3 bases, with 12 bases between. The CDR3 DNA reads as TGTGCCAGCAGCTTAGGATTGAACAGAGACACTGAAGCTTTCTTT. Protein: CASSLGLNRDTEAFF.

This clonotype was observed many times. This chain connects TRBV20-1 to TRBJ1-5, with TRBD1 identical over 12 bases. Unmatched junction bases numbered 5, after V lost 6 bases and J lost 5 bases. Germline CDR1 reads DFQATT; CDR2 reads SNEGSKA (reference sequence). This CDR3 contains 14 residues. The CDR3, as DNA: TGCAGTGCAGCCGGGACAGGGGGCCATCAGCCCCAGCATTTT. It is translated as CSAAGTGGHQPQHF.

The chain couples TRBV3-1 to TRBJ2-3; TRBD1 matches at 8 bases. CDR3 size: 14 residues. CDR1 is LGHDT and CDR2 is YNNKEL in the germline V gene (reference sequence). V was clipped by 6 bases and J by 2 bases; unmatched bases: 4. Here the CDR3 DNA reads TGTGCCAGCAGTCCAGGGGGCTTCACAGATACGCAGTATTTT. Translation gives CASSPGGFTDTQYF.

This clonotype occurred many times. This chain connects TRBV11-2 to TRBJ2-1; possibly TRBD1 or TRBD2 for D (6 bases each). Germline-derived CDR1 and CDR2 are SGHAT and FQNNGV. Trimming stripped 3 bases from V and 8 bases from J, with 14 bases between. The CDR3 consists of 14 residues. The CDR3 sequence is CASSLWGAIHEQFF. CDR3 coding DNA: TGTGCCAGCAGCTTGTGGGGGGCCATCCATGAGCAGTTCTTC.

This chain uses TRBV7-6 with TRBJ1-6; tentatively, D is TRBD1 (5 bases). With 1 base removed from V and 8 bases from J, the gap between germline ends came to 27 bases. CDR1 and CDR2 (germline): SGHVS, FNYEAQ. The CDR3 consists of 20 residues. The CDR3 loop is CASSLGGVAAGPLRDSPLHF. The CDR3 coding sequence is TGTGCCAGCAGCTTAGGTGGGGTCGCGGCGGGACCTCTTCGGGATTCACCCCTCCACTTT.

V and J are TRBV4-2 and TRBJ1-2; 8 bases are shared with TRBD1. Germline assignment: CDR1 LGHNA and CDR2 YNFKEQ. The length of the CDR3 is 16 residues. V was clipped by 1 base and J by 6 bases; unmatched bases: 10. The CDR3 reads CASSQVWGGTGHGYTF. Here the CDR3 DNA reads TGTGCCAGCAGCCAAGTTTGGGGAGGGACAGGCCATGGCTACACCTTC.

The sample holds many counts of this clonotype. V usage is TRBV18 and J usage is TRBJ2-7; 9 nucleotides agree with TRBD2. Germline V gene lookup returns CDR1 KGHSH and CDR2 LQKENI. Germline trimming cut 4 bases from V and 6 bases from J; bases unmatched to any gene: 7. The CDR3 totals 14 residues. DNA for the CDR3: TGTGCCAGCTCACAGAATAGCGGGAGAGGCGAGCAGTACTTC. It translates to CASSQNSGRGEQYF.

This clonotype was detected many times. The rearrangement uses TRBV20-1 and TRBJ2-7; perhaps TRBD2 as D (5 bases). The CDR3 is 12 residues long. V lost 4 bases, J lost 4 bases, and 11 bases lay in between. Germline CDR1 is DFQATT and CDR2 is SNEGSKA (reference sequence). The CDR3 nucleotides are TGCAGTGCTACCGGAGGAGCTTACGAGCAGTACTTC. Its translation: CSATGGAYEQYF.

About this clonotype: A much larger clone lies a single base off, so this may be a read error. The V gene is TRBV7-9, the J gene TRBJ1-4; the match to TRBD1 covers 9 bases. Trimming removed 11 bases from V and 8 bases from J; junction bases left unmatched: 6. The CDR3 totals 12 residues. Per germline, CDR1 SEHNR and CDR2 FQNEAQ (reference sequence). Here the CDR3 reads CAAGTGLEKLFF. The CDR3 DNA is TGTGCCGCCGGGACAGGGCTCGAAAAACTGTTTTTT.

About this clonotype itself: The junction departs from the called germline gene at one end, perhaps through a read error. CDR3 in amino acids: CTSSWVSGRINEQFF. The CDR3 DNA follows: TGCACCAGCAGCTGGGTTAGCGGGAGGATCAATGAGCAGTTCTTC. The chain carries TRBV5-1 and TRBJ2-1; 10 bases line up with TRBD2. This CDR3 comprises 15 residues. The germline gives CDR1 SGHRS, CDR2 YFSETQ.

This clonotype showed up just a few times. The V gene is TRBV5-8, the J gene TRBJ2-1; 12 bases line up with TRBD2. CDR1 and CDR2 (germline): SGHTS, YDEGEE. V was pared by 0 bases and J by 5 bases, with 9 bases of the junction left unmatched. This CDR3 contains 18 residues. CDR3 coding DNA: TGTGCCAGCAGCTTGGACGGACTAGCGGGGACTCCACACAATGAGCAGTTCTTC. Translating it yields CASSLDGLAGTPHNEQFF.

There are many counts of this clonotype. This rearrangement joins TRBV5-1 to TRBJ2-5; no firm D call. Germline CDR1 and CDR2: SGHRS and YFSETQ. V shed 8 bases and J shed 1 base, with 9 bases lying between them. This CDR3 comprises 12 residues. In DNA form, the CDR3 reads TGCGCCAGTTCCGACACCCAAGAGACCCAGTACTTC. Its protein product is CASSDTQETQYF. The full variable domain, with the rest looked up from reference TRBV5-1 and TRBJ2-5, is KAGVTQTPRYLIKTRGQQVTLSCSPISGHRSVSWYQQTPGQGLQFLFEYFSETQRNKGNFPGRFSGRQFSNSRSEMNVSTLELGDSALYLCASSDTQETQYFGPGTRLLVL.

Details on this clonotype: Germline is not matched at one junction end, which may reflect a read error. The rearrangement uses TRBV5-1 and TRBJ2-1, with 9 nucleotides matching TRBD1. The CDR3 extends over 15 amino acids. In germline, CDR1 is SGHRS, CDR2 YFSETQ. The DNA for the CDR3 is TGCGCCAGCAGGGCGCTGGGACAGGGCTACAATGAGAAGTTCTTC. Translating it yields CASRALGQGYNEKFF.

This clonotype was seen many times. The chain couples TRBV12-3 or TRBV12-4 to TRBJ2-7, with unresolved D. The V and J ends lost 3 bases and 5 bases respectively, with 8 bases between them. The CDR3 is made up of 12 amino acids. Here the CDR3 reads CASSFGQNEQYF. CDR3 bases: TGTGCCAGCAGTTTCGGGCAGAACGAGCAGTACTTC.

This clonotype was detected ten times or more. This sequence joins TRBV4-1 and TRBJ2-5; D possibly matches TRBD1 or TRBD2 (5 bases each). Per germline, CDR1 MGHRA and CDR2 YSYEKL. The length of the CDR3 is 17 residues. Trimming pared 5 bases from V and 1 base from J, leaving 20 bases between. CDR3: CASSSAPQGPIQETQYF. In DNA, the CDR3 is TGCGCCAGCAGCTCAGCCCCGCAGGGACCTATCCAAGAGACCCAGTACTTC.

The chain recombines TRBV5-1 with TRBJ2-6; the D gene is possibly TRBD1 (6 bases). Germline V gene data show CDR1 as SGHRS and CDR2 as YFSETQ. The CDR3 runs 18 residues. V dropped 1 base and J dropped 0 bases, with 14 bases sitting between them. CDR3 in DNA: TGCGCCAGCAGCTTGAAGTCAGGGGCCCCCTCTGGGGCCAACGTCCTGACTTTC. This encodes CASSLKSGAPSGANVLTF.

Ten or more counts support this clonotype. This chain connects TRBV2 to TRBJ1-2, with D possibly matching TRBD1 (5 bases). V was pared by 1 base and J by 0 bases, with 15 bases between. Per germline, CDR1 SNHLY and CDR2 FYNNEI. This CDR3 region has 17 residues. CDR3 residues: CASSEGRGDPANYGYTF. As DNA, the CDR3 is TGTGCCAGCAGTGAAGGACGAGGGGACCCAGCTAACTATGGCTACACCTTC. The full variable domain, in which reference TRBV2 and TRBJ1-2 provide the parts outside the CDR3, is EPEVTQTPSHQVTQMGQEVILRCVPISNHLYFYWYRQILGQKVEFLVSFYNNEISEKSEIFDDQFSVERPDGSNFTLKIRSTKLEDSAMYFCASSEGRGDPANYGYTFGSGTRLTVV.

Written as DNA, the CDR3 is TGTGCCAGTAGTATACCCGGGAGAACTGTTGGGGAGCTGTTTTTT. Translated: CASSIPGRTVGELFF. The genes are TRBV19 and TRBJ2-2, with a tentative D call TRBD2 (6 bases). Trimming took off 2 bases at V and 8 bases at J, with 15 bases between the two ends. The CDR3 totals 15 residues. Germline CDR1 LNHDA, CDR2 SQIVND (reference sequence).

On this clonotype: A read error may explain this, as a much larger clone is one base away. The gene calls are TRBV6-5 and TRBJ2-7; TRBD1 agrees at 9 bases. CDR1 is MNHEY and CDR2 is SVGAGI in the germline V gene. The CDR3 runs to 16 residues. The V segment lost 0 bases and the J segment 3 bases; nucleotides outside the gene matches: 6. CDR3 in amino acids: CASSYSGTGKNYEQYF. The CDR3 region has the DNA TGTGCCAGCAGTTACTCCGGGACAGGGAAAAACTACGAGCAGTACTTC.

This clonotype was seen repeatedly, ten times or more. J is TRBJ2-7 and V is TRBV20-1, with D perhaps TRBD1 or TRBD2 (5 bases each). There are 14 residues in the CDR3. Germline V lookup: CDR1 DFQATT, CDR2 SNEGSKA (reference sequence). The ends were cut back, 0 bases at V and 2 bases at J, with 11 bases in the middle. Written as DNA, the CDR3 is TGCAGTGCTAGAGACTGGGGGACCCCCTACGAGCAGTACTTC. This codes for CSARDWGTPYEQYF.

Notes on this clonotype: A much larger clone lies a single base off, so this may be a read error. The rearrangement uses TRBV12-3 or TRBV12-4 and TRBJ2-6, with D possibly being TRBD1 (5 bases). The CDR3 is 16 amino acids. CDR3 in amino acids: CASSLASFPGANVQTF. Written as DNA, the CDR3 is TGTGCCAGCAGCTTGGCCTCTTTCCCTGGGGCCAACGTCCAGACTTTC.

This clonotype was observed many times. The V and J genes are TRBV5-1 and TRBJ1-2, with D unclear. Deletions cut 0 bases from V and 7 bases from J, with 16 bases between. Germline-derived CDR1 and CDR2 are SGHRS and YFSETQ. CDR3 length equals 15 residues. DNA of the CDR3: TGCGCCAGCAGCTTGGGTGGCCCAGGTCGCCGTGGCTACACCTTC. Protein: CASSLGGPGRRGYTF.

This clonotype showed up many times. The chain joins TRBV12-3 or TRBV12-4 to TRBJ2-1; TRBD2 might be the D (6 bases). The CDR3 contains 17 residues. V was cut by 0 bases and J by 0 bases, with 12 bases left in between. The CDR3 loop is CASSLAPGGSSYNEQFF. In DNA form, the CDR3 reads TGTGCCAGCAGTTTAGCGCCTGGGGGGAGCTCCTACAATGAGCAGTTCTTC.